This TCR beta chain appears in the sequencing data of a study of T cell repertoires in cytomegalovirus infection. Study at large: Epitope selection comprised recently identified HLA-C-restricted CMV epitopes and well-studied HLA-B-restricted CMV epitopes. CMV infection together with matching HLA type was indicated by public TCR beta signatures.

In TCRdb, the reads were re-called with MiXCR into one record per CDR3 protein. The sample consists of some 800,000 distinct CDR3 sequences, around a third of them appearing once. V shed 0 bases and J 9 bases; nucleotides not matched to a gene: 9. This CDR3 comprises 16 residues. Germline V gives CDR1 SGHAT, CDR2 FQNNGV. Remarks on this clonotype: Its antigen is unknown.

Overall study findings and caveats: Summed frequency of public TCR beta families distinguished CMV carriers with the relevant HLA. There were HLA-C-restricted CMV-specific TCR beta clonotypes dominating the ex vivo response.

The sequence derives from a human donor in good health (CMV status not recorded). Some clones in this sample may be carry-over from other donors' samples. Sequenced here: cultured CD8+ T cells from PBMCs, sampled from culture after CMV antigen stimulation. The chain carries TRBV11-2 and TRBJ2-1, with 9 bases that match TRBD2. This chain's CDR3 is CASSLDERGGAAEQFF. The DNA of the CDR3 is TGTGCCAGCAGCTTAGATGAGCGCGGGGGGGCCGCTGAGCAGTTCTTC.